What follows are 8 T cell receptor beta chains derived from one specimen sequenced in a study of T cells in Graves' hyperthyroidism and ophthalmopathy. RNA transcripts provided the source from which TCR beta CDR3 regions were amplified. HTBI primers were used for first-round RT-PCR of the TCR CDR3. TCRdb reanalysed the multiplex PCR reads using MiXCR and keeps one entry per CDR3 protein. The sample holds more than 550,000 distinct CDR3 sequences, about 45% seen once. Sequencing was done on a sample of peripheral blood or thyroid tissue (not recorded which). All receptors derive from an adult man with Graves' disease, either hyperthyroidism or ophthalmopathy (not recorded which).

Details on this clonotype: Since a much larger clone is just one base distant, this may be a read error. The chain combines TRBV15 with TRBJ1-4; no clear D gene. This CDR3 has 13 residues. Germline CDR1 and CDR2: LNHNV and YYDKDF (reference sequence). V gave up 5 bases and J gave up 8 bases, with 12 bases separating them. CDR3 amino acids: CATSELGREKLFF. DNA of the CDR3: TGTGCCACCAGCGAACTCGGGAGGGAAAAACTGTTTTTT. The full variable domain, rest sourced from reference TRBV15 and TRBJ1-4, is DAMVIQNPRYQVTQFGKPVTLSCSQTLNHNVMYWYQQKSSQAPKLLFHYYDKDFNNEADTPDNFQSRRPNTSFCFLDIRSPGLGDTAMYLCATSELGREKLFFGSGTQLSVL.

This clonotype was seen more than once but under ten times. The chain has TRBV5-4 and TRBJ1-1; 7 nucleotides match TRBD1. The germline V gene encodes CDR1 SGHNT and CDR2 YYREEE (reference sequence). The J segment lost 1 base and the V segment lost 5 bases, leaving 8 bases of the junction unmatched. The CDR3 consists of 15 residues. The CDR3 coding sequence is TGTGCCAGCAGTAAGGACAGGAGATGGAACACTGAAGCTTTCTTT. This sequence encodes CASSKDRRWNTEAFF.

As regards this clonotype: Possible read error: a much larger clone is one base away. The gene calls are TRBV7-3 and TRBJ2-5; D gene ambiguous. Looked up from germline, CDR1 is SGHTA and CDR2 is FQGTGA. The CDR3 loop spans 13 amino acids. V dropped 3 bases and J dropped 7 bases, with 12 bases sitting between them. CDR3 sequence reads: CASSFGVEGTQYF. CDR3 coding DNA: TGTGCCAGCAGCTTTGGGGTCGAAGGGACCCAGTACTTC. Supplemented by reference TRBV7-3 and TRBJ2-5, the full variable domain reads GAGVSQTPSNKVTEKGKYVELRCDPISGHTALYWYRQSLGQGPEFLIYFQGTGAADDSGLPNDRFFAVRPEGSVSTLKIQRTERGDSAVYLCASSFGVEGTQYFGPGTRLLVL.

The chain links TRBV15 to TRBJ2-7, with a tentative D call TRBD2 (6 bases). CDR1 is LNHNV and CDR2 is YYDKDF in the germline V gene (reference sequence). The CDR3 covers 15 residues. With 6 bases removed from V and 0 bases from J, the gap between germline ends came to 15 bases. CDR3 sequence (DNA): TGTGCCACCAGAGACACCGGAGGGACCTCCTACGAGCAGTACTTC. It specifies CATRDTGGTSYEQYF.

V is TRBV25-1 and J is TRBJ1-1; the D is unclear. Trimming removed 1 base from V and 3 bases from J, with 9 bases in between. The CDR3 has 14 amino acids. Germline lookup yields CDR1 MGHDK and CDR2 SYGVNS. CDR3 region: CASSELGFYTEAFF. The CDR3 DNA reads TGTGCCAGCAGTGAATTAGGGTTCTACACTGAAGCTTTCTTT.

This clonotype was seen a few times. CDR3 DNA: TGTGCCAGTAGCACCCTGACAGGGGAATACACTGAAGCTTTCTTT. Its protein product is CASSTLTGEYTEAFF. The V gene is TRBV19, the J gene TRBJ1-1, with TRBD1 identical over 8 bases. The CDR3 covers 15 residues. J lost 3 bases, V lost 6 bases, and 9 bases had no gene match. Germline V gene lookup returns CDR1 LNHDA and CDR2 SQIVND (reference sequence). Full variable domain (rest looked up from reference TRBV19 and TRBJ1-1): DGGITQSPKYLFRKEGQNVTLSCEQNLNHDAMYWYRQDPGQGLRLIYYSQIVNDFQKGDIAEGYSVSREKKESFPLTVTSAQKNPTAFYLCASSTLTGEYTEAFFGQGTRLTVV.

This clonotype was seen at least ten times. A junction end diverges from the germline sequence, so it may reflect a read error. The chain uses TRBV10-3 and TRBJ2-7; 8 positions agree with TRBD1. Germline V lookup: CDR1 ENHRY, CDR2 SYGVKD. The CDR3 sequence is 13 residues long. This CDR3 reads CASSAGQANEQYF. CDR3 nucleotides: TGTGCCAGCAGTGCGGGACAGGCGAACGAGCAGTACTTC.

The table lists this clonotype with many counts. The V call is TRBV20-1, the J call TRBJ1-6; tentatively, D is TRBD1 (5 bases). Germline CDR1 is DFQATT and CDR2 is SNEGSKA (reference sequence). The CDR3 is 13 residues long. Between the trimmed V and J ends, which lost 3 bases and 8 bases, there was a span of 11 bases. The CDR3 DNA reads TGCAGTGCTAGGAGCGGCAGGGATTCACCCCTCCACTTT. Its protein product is CSARSGRDSPLHF.